This TCR beta chain comes out of a study of T-cell reconstitution after alpha-beta-depleted transplantation in children. The CDR3 consists of 13 residues. V lost 3 bases to trimming and J lost 7 bases, with 10 bases between them. This clonotype has just a few counts. For TCRbeta, the library was prepared with unique molecular identifiers. TCRdb processed the PCR reads anew with MiXCR; each CDR3 protein has one entry. The sample has 500,000 to 600,000 distinct CDR3 sequences, 32% seen once; the top ten hold 2% to 3%. This sequence originates from a human donor who donated a stem cell graft to a child with aplastic anemia. This specimen was PBMCs from the stem cell graft donor, taken from the stem cell graft. The rearrangement uses TRBV12-3 or TRBV12-4 and TRBJ1-5; D gene uncertain. The CDR3: CASSFGNPQPQHF. The CDR3 DNA reads TGTGCCAGCAGTTTCGGCAATCCCCAGCCCCAGCATTTT.